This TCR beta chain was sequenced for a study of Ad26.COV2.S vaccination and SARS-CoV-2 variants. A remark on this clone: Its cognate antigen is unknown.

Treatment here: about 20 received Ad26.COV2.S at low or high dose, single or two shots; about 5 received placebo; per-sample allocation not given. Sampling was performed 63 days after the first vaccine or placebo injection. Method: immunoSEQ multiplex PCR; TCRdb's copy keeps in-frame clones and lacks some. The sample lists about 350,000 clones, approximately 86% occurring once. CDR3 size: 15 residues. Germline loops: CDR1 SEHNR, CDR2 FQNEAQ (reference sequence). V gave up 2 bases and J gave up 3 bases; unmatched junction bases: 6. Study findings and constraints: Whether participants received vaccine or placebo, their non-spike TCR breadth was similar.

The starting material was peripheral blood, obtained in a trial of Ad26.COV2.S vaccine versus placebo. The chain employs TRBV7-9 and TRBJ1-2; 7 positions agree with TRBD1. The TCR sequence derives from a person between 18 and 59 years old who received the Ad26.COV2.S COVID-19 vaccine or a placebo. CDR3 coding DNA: TGTGCCAGCAGCTTATTGGGACAGCGGTACTATGGCTACACCTTC. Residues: CASSLLGQRYYGYTF.